The T cell receptor (beta chain) under discussion was sequenced for a study of early T cells in non-severe SARS-CoV-2 infection. Study-level information: The sequenced material was bulk RNA from unsorted whole blood, and its chains were unpaired.

The CDR3 covers 14 residues. Germline loops: CDR1 DFQATT, CDR2 SNEGSKA (reference sequence). TCRdb used MiXCR to reprocess the 5' RACE reads, holding one entry per CDR3 protein. The sample yields fewer than 75,000 distinct CDR3 sequences, around 18% seen once. The genes are TRBV20-1 and TRBJ2-3; the match to TRBD2 covers 7 bases. The sample in question was whole blood, obtained at baseline. This clonotype was sampled from an adult who was a healthcare worker with PCR-confirmed SARS-CoV-2 infection or an uninfected control (not recorded which). The CDR3 protein is CSLKGGTGTDTQYF. CDR3 bases: TGCAGCTTGAAGGGAGGGACGGGCACAGATACGCAGTATTTT.